A single sample is the source of the 20 T cell receptor beta chains below, sequenced in a study of shared clonotypes between healthy human individuals. Produced via immunoSEQ multiplex PCR; TCRdb's table is partial and in-frame only. The table includes around 330,000 clones, roughly 70% detected once. The specimen sequenced was memory CD4+ T cells sorted from blood. Subset given: CD45RA-negative fraction. The source is a man aged 25 to 40 in good health.

The CDR3 sequence: CASRGRDRGGGGTEAFF. The CDR3 DNA sequence: TGTGCCAGCAGGGGGAGAGACAGGGGCGGTGGAGGCACTGAAGCTTTCTTT. The chain employs TRBV28 and TRBJ1-1, with 8 bases lining up with TRBD1. The length of the CDR3 is 17 residues. Germline V gives CDR1 MDHEN, CDR2 SYDVKM. Trimming cost V 6 bases and J 4 bases; bases outside gene matches: 16.

The V call is TRBV19, the J call TRBJ2-7; D is perhaps TRBD1 (5 bases). The ends were cut back, 5 bases at V and 3 bases at J, with 14 bases in the middle. CDR3 length: 14 residues. Germline loops: CDR1 LNHDA, CDR2 SQIVND (reference sequence). The CDR3 DNA reads as TGTGCCAGTAGTCCGTCAGGGATCCTCTACGAGCAGTACTTC. Its translation is CASSPSGILYEQYF.

This chain joins TRBV27 and TRBJ1-1, with 8 bases lining up with TRBD1. V gave up 3 bases and J gave up 0 bases; unmatched junction bases: 12. CDR1 and CDR2 from the germline V gene are MNHEY and SMNVEV (reference sequence). The CDR3 spans 18 residues. The CDR3 protein is CASSFLRQGNRLNTEAFF. The CDR3 DNA reads as TGTGCCAGCAGTTTTCTGCGACAGGGGAACCGCCTGAACACTGAAGCTTTCTTT.

The rearrangement joins TRBV4-2 to TRBJ2-1; TRBD2 aligns across 14 bases. The ends lost 5 bases at V and 0 bases at J; junction bases unmatched: 9. This CDR3 comprises 19 residues. Germline CDR1 reads LGHNA; CDR2 reads YNFKEQ. This CDR3 reads CASSTTSGTSGSSYNEQFF. The CDR3 coding sequence is TGTGCCAGCAGCACCACCTCCGGGACTAGCGGGAGCTCCTACAATGAGCAGTTCTTC.

CDR3 amino acids: CASSWGQGFGTQYF. CDR3 sequence (DNA): TGTGCCAGCAGCTGGGGACAGGGCTTTGGGACCCAGTACTTC. This chain joins TRBV7-2 and TRBJ2-5, with 9 bases aligning to TRBD1. CDR3 length: 14 amino acids. Germline-derived CDR1 and CDR2 are SGHTA and FQGNSA. With 4 bases clipped from V and 7 bases from J, the junction kept 7 bases outside the gene matches.

The CDR3 coding sequence is TGTGCCAGAAGCTTGGAGGGGCGCGGCCGGTATGAAAAACTGTTTTTT. As protein: CARSLEGRGRYEKLFF. This chain uses TRBV5-3 with TRBJ1-4; D might be TRBD1 (5 bases). TRBV5-3 is recorded as an ORF, its role being uncertain. With 0 bases removed from V and 6 bases from J, the gap between germline ends came to 15 bases. The CDR3 is 16 amino acids.

In its sample, this clone was seen once. The genes are TRBV7-8 and TRBJ2-1, with D possibly TRBD2 on 7 matching bases. The length of the CDR3 is 17 residues. Germline lookup yields CDR1 SGHVS and CDR2 FQNEAQ. Between the trimmed V and J ends, which lost 3 bases and 6 bases, there was a span of 21 bases. The CDR3 region is CASSFSRGLLAPNEQFF. The CDR3 DNA is TGTGCCAGCAGCTTCAGCCGGGGGCTACTAGCGCCCAATGAGCAGTTCTTC. Full variable domain (remainder filled in from reference TRBV7-8 and TRBJ2-1): GAGVSQSPRYKVAKRGQDVALRCDPISGHVSLFWYQQALGQGPEFLTYFQNEAQLDKSGLPSDRFFAERPEGSVSTLKIQRTQQEDSAVYLCASSFSRGLLAPNEQFFGPGTRLTVL.

The chain couples TRBV6-1 to TRBJ2-3, with D perhaps TRBD2 (6 bases). Germline-derived CDR1 and CDR2 are MNHNS and SASEGT. The CDR3 has 16 amino acids. V lost 4 bases and J lost 2, with 16 bases in between. CDR3 sequence reads: CASSGAMEGLTDTQYF. In nucleotides, the CDR3 is TGTGCCAGCAGTGGGGCTATGGAGGGCCTCACAGATACGCAGTATTTT.

This clone came up many times. The genes are TRBV5-4 and TRBJ2-5, with D possibly called TRBD1 or TRBD2 (7 bases each). CDR1 and CDR2 from the germline V gene are SGHNT and YYREEE (reference sequence). The V end was cut by 4 bases, the J end by 5 bases, with 12 bases between. The CDR3 has 13 amino acids. CDR3: CASSQGGRETQYF. CDR3 sequence (DNA): TGTGCCAGCAGCCAGGGGGGGAGGGAGACCCAGTACTTC.

As regards this clone: This may be a read error: a much more frequent sequence differs by one nucleotide. The sample contains more than one DNA sequence encoding this CDR3. The V call is TRBV5-4, the J call TRBJ2-3; no firm D call. Trimming took off 4 bases at V and 2 bases at J, with 2 bases between the two ends. This CDR3 region has 11 residues. CDR1 is SGHNT and CDR2 is YYREEE in the germline V gene (reference sequence). The CDR3 DNA sequence: TGTGCCAGCAGCCTCACAGATACGCAGTATTTT. Its protein product is CASSLTDTQYF.

The chain joins TRBV9 to TRBJ2-1, with D possibly TRBD1 on 6 matching bases. Germline V lookup: CDR1 SGDLS, CDR2 YYNGEE. The CDR3 runs to 18 residues. V lost 0 bases, J lost 9 bases, and 25 bases lay in between. The CDR3 reads CASSVGTLVTGYGGEQFF. The CDR3 DNA sequence: TGTGCCAGCAGCGTAGGAACCTTGGTTACAGGGTATGGAGGTGAGCAGTTCTTC.

The chain carries TRBV4-2 and TRBJ1-2; D not resolved. Germline CDR1 reads LGHNA; CDR2 reads YNFKEQ. V lost 1 base, J lost 6 bases, and 18 bases lay in between. There are 16 residues in the CDR3. The CDR3 region is CASSQAREQRLDGYTF. The CDR3 coding sequence is TGTGCCAGCAGCCAAGCTAGGGAACAAAGGCTTGATGGCTACACCTTC.

This clone was detected once. This chain joins TRBV7-9 and TRBJ2-5; D remains unclear. This CDR3 spans 14 amino acids. The germline V gene has CDR1 SEHNR and CDR2 FQNEAQ (reference sequence). V lost 0 bases and J 2 bases, leaving 7 bases between the germline ends. The CDR3: CASSLAHGQETQYF. The CDR3 DNA reads TGTGCCAGCAGCTTAGCGCACGGACAAGAGACCCAGTACTTC. Together with reference TRBV7-9 and TRBJ2-5, the CDR3 gives the full variable domain: DTGVSQNPRHKITKRGQNVTFRCDPISEHNRLYWYRQTLGQGPEFLTYFQNEAQLEKSRLLSDRFSAERPKGSFSTLEIQRTEQGDSAMYLCASSLAHGQETQYFGPGTRLLVL.

The chain has TRBV10-1 and TRBJ2-6, with 7 bases that match TRBD1. This CDR3 comprises 16 residues. Trimming took 3 bases from V and 1 from J; bases not matched to a gene: 3. The V gene's germline CDR1 is WNHNN and CDR2 SYGVQD (reference sequence). For the CDR3, the DNA is TGCGCCAGCAGTGAAAACAGGGGTTCTGGGGCCAACGTCCTGACTTTC. This sequence encodes CASSENRGSGANVLTF.

V and J are TRBV19 and TRBJ1-5, with D possibly matching TRBD1 (6 bases). CDR1 LNHDA and CDR2 SQIVND come from the germline V gene (reference sequence). This CDR3 spans 15 amino acids. The germline V and J ends were trimmed by 5 bases and 2 bases, with 13 bases remaining between them. Here the CDR3 DNA reads TGTGCCAGTAGTTCCCGAGGACAGCGCAATCAGCCCCAGCATTTT. As protein: CASSSRGQRNQPQHF.

J is TRBJ1-3 and V is TRBV7-6, with a possible D match to TRBD1 (6 bases). Germline lookup yields CDR1 SGHVS and CDR2 FNYEAQ. The V end lost 8 bases, the J end lost 0 bases, and 26 bases lay between the germline ends. The CDR3 runs 19 residues. Here the CDR3 DNA reads TGTGCCAGCGCCCGAGAAAACCGGGACAACCTCTTCTCTGGAAACACCATATATTTT. Residues: CASARENRDNLFSGNTIYF.

The CDR3 region has the DNA TGTGCCAGCAGCCAAGTATTCGGGACGGGGAGCTCTGGGGCCAACGTCCTGACTTTC. This translates into CASSQVFGTGSSGANVLTF. The V gene is TRBV14, the J gene TRBJ2-6, with D perhaps being TRBD1 or TRBD2 (5 bases each). Germline CDR1 and CDR2: SGHDN and FVKESK. This CDR3 has 19 amino acids. Trimming took 1 base from V and 0 from J, leaving 16 bases between them.

This chain links TRBV19 with TRBJ1-4; unclear D gene. Germline CDR1 is LNHDA and CDR2 is SQIVND (reference sequence). The CDR3 runs to 14 residues. Trimming pared 3 bases from V and 8 bases from J, leaving 13 bases between. This CDR3 reads CASSISTSGEKLFF. The DNA of the CDR3 is TGTGCCAGTAGTATTTCGACTTCCGGGGAAAAACTGTTTTTT.

This clone was counted a few times. The rearrangement links TRBV7-9 to TRBJ2-3; no clear D gene. Germline V gene data show CDR1 as SEHNR and CDR2 as FQNEAQ (reference sequence). The CDR3 contains 17 residues. V shed 5 bases and J shed 2 bases, with 20 bases lying between them. Here the CDR3 reads CASSIYYPNQNTDTQYF. CDR3 DNA sequence: TGTGCCAGCAGCATCTATTACCCAAACCAAAACACAGATACGCAGTATTTT.

The chain links TRBV7-9 to TRBJ1-6; D call uncertain. Germline V gives CDR1 SEHNR, CDR2 FQNEAQ (reference sequence). The germline V and J ends were trimmed by 0 bases and 6 bases, with 6 bases remaining between them. The CDR3 is 14 amino acids. Here the CDR3 DNA reads TGTGCCAGCAGCTTAGCTGGAACTAATTCACCCCTCCACTTT. Its translation: CASSLAGTNSPLHF.